The TCR beta chain under discussion was sequenced for a study of identical twins. Notes on the study in general: Abundant beta clonotypes from cord blood bore fewer insertions; memory repertoires lacked this pattern. The same donors were not followed; conclusions instead depended on cross-sectional statistical analysis. Within monozygotic twins, out-of-frame TCR alpha sharing was underestimated by the models.

With 4 bases removed from V and 4 bases from J, the gap between germline ends came to 14 bases. Germline V gene data show CDR1 as MNHEY and CDR2 as SMNVEV (reference sequence). There are 15 residues in the CDR3. About this clonotype: Its target is unknown.

It was template switching that added a universal primer site, and there were unique molecular identifiers on the cDNA. TCRdb called the 5' RACE reads again in MiXCR, with one record for every CDR3 protein. The data contain 1.5 million to 2 million distinct CDR3 sequences, 32% of them singletons. Sequencing used cord blood. The receptor was isolated from a newborn girl in good health. The V and J genes are TRBV27 and TRBJ1-5; D not certain. CDR3 bases: TGTGCCAGCAGTTCCCCCCGGACGCCTAATCAGCCCCAGCATTTT. This gives the protein CASSSPRTPNQPQHF.